The rows below give T cell receptor beta chains drawn from one sample of a study of blood T cell repertoires in COVID-19. Profiled with immunoSEQ multiplex PCR; TCRdb holds only in-frame clones, not every one. The sample contains over 150,000 clones, more than 60% of which appear only once. The sample consisted of peripheral blood. All receptors come from a man between 60 and 70 years old with acute or convalescent COVID-19. The CDR3 runs from the conserved cysteine through the conserved F or W. The D gene is left open where the match is weak. Not all rows give a size; the values are once, few, many and, for expanded clones, a class.

clone_size: NA; j_call: TRBJ2-2; v_call: TRBV27; d_call: NA; cdr3_nt: TGTGCCAGCAGTTTATTTAGTCCAGGGATCGACACCGGGGAGCTGTTTTTT; cdr3_aa: CASSLFSPGIDTGELFF
clone_size: NA; j_call: TRBJ1-1; v_call: TRBV29-1; d_call: NA; cdr3_nt: TGCAGCGTTGAGCCCGGGTGGAACACTGAAGCTTTCTTT; cdr3_aa: CSVEPGWNTEAFF
clone_size: NA; j_call: TRBJ2-7; v_call: TRBV25-1; d_call: NA; cdr3_nt: TGTGCCAGCAGTGTGGGAGGTAGCCAGCAGTACTTC; cdr3_aa: CASSVGGSQQYF
clone_size: NA; j_call: TRBJ2-7; v_call: TRBV25-1; d_call: NA; cdr3_nt: TGTGCCAGTTCTCCCGGCCTGACAGTTAACTACGAGCAGTACTTC; cdr3_aa: CASSPGLTVNYEQYF
clone_size: NA; j_call: TRBJ1-5; v_call: TRBV19; d_call: TRBD1; cdr3_nt: TGTGCCAGTAGCCGAGTAGGGACAGGAGGTAGCAATCAGCCCCAGCATTTT; cdr3_aa: CASSRVGTGGSNQPQHF
clone_size: NA; j_call: TRBJ2-7; v_call: TRBV7-9; d_call: TRBD2; cdr3_nt: TGTGCCAGCGGGGATAGCGGGCCCTACGAGCAGTACTTC; cdr3_aa: CASGDSGPYEQYF
clone_size: NA; j_call: TRBJ1-2; v_call: TRBV18; d_call: TRBD1; cdr3_nt: TGTGCCAGCTCACTCGGACAGGGTCTAAACTATGGCTACACCTTC; cdr3_aa: CASSLGQGLNYGYTF
clone_size: NA; j_call: TRBJ2-5; v_call: TRBV7-7; d_call: NA; cdr3_nt: TGTGCCAGCAGCTTAGGGCCAGGGGAACAAGAGACCCAGTACTTC; cdr3_aa: CASSLGPGEQETQYF
clone_size: NA; j_call: TRBJ2-1; v_call: TRBV4-1; d_call: NA; cdr3_nt: TGCGCCAGCAGCCAAGATTTGGCAGGGGGGTCGATCAGTGAGCAGTTCTTC; cdr3_aa: CASSQDLAGGSISEQFF
clone_size: NA; j_call: TRBJ2-7; v_call: TRBV27; d_call: TRBD1; cdr3_nt: TGTGCCAGCAGTGAGACAGGGCCCAACGAGCAGTACTTC; cdr3_aa: CASSETGPNEQYF
clone_size: NA; j_call: TRBJ1-2; v_call: TRBV12-3/TRBV12-4; d_call: TRBD1; cdr3_nt: TGTGCCAGCAACCGAGGGGGCTCTGGTGGCTACACCTTC; cdr3_aa: CASNRGGSGGYTF
clone_size: NA; j_call: TRBJ1-1; v_call: TRBV5-1; d_call: NA; cdr3_nt: TGCGCCAGCAGCTTCGGGAGCGACACTGAAGCTTTCTTT; cdr3_aa: CASSFGSDTEAFF
clone_size: NA; j_call: TRBJ2-7; v_call: TRBV3-1/TRBV3-2; d_call: TRBD1; cdr3_nt: TGTGCCAGCAGCTCCGGGACAGGGTCCTACGAGCAGTACTTC; cdr3_aa: CASSSGTGSYEQYF
clone_size: NA; j_call: TRBJ1-3; v_call: TRBV6-1; d_call: NA; cdr3_nt: TGTGCCAGCAGTGAGTTAGGAAACACCATATATTTT; cdr3_aa: CASSELGNTIYF
clone_size: NA; j_call: TRBJ2-1; v_call: TRBV7-2; d_call: NA; cdr3_nt: TGTGCCAGCAGCTTTTCATCATACAATGAGCAGTTCTTC; cdr3_aa: CASSFSSYNEQFF
clone_size: few; j_call: TRBJ2-3; v_call: TRBV3-1/TRBV3-2; d_call: TRBD2; cdr3_nt: TGTGCCAGCAGCGGGCGACTAGCGGGGACGGGTGATACGCAGTATTTT; cdr3_aa: CASSGRLAGTGDTQYF
clone_size: NA; j_call: TRBJ1-3; v_call: TRBV30; d_call: NA; cdr3_nt: TGTGCCTGGACCAGGATTACTGGAAACACCATATATTTT; cdr3_aa: CAWTRITGNTIYF
clone_size: few; j_call: TRBJ1-6; v_call: TRBV5-1; d_call: TRBD1; cdr3_nt: TGCGCCAGCAGCTTGGGAGGGACAGGGGAATCACCCCTCCACTTT; cdr3_aa: CASSLGGTGESPLHF
clone_size: NA; j_call: TRBJ2-7; v_call: TRBV24-1; d_call: TRBD1; cdr3_nt: TGTGCCACCAGTGGACAGGGTTCCCACGAGCAGTACTTC; cdr3_aa: CATSGQGSHEQYF
clone_size: once; j_call: TRBJ1-4; v_call: TRBV3-1/TRBV3-2; d_call: NA; cdr3_nt: TGTGCCAGCAGCCGTCGGGAGGAAAAACTGTTTTTT; cdr3_aa: CASSRREEKLFF
clone_size: NA; j_call: TRBJ1-1; v_call: TRBV5-4; d_call: TRBD1; cdr3_nt: TGTGCCAGCAGCTTTCACAGGGGGTCTGAAGCTTTCTTT; cdr3_aa: CASSFHRGSEAFF
clone_size: once; j_call: TRBJ1-3; v_call: TRBV6-5; d_call: TRBD1; cdr3_nt: TGTGCCAGCAGTACCGGGACAGGCTCTGGAAACACCATATATTTT; cdr3_aa: CASSTGTGSGNTIYF
clone_size: once; j_call: TRBJ1-1; v_call: TRBV6-1; d_call: NA; cdr3_nt: TGTGCCAGCAGTGAAACCGGAGACGAAGCTTTCTTT; cdr3_aa: CASSETGDEAFF
clone_size: NA; j_call: TRBJ1-1; v_call: TRBV25-1; d_call: NA; cdr3_nt: TGTGCCAGCATAAAGGGGGATACTGAAGCTTTCTTT; cdr3_aa: CASIKGDTEAFF
clone_size: NA; j_call: TRBJ1-1; v_call: TRBV12-3/TRBV12-4; d_call: NA; cdr3_nt: TGTGCCAGCAGTTTAGGGTATTACGGTGAAGCTTTCTTT; cdr3_aa: CASSLGYYGEAFF
clone_size: NA; j_call: TRBJ2-5; v_call: TRBV3-1/TRBV3-2; d_call: NA; cdr3_nt: TGTGCCAGCAGCCAAGATTATCAAGGGGTTCAAGAGACCCAGTACTTC; cdr3_aa: CASSQDYQGVQETQYF
clone_size: NA; j_call: TRBJ2-6; v_call: TRBV21-1; d_call: NA; cdr3_nt: TGTGCCAGCAGCATTGCCGTCAATTTGGAGGCTCCTGGGGCCAACGTCCTGACTTTC; cdr3_aa: CASSIAVNLEAPGANVLTF
clone_size: NA; j_call: TRBJ1-4; v_call: TRBV19; d_call: NA; cdr3_nt: TGTGCCAGTAGTATAGCCGGGAGAGCTAATGAAAAACTGTTTTTT; cdr3_aa: CASSIAGRANEKLFF
clone_size: few; j_call: TRBJ1-1; v_call: TRBV2; d_call: TRBD1; cdr3_nt: TGTGCCAGCAGCAAACAGGGGGTTCATGAAGCTTTCTTT; cdr3_aa: CASSKQGVHEAFF
clone_size: NA; j_call: TRBJ1-4; v_call: TRBV7-2; d_call: NA; cdr3_nt: TGTGCCAGCAGCCTCGCTTTCGGTGCAACTAATGAAAAACTGTTTTTT; cdr3_aa: CASSLAFGATNEKLFF
clone_size: NA; j_call: TRBJ2-3; v_call: TRBV9; d_call: NA; cdr3_nt: TGTGCCAGCAAACCCCAGACAGATACGCAGTATTTT; cdr3_aa: CASKPQTDTQYF
clone_size: NA; j_call: TRBJ2-7; v_call: TRBV30; d_call: NA; cdr3_nt: TGTGCCTGGAGTCGACATTCCTACGAGCAGTACTTC; cdr3_aa: CAWSRHSYEQYF